These 19 T cell receptor beta chains share one sample of origin, sequenced in a study of a mutant IDH1 vaccine in newly diagnosed glioma. Time point in this sample: baseline, week 1 (first vaccination visit). Treatment indicated: pre-vaccination baseline after standard-of-care therapy. The method was immunoSEQ multiplex PCR; TCRdb's version includes in-frame clones alone and lacks a portion of them. Here the sample spans 30,000 to 35,000 clones, about three quarters being singletons. Sequenced here: peripheral blood mononuclear cells (PBMCs), sampled from a glioma patient treated with radiotherapy, temozolomide or both. The receptors shown here come from a man aged 50-60 years with glioma. Some clones in this sample may be carry-over from other donors' samples.

The gene calls are TRBV11-3 and TRBJ2-1, with D perhaps TRBD2 (6 bases). Looked up from germline, CDR1 is SGHNT and CDR2 is YENEEA. The CDR3 spans 14 residues. V shed 3 bases and J shed 6 bases, with 12 bases lying between them. The CDR3 region has the DNA TGTGCCAGCAGCTTGGGGTGGAGGGGCAATGAGCAGTTCTTC. This sequence encodes CASSLGWRGNEQFF. Looking up the rest from reference TRBV11-3 and TRBJ2-1 gives the full variable domain: EAGVVQSPRYKIIEKKQPVAFWCNPISGHNTLYWYLQNLGQGPELLIRYENEEAVDDSQLPKDRFSAERLKGVDSTLKIQPAELGDSAVYLCASSLGWRGNEQFFGPGTRLTVL.

The V call is TRBV5-1, the J call TRBJ1-1; a possible D gene is TRBD1 (6 bases). In germline, CDR1 is SGHRS, CDR2 YFSETQ. CDR3 length: 13 residues. Trimming shortened V by 6 bases and J by 1 base, and 10 bases separated the two germline ends. CDR3 protein: CASTPGANTEAFF. CDR3 coding DNA: TGCGCCAGCACCCCAGGGGCGAACACTGAAGCTTTCTTT.

The V and J genes are TRBV7-2 and TRBJ1-4; 8 bases are shared with TRBD1. The CDR3 contains 15 residues. Per germline, CDR1 SGHTA and CDR2 FQGNSA. The V and J ends lost 5 bases and 6 bases, in that order; junction bases with no gene match: 8. The CDR3 sequence: CASSPGDRIDEKLFF. DNA for the CDR3: TGTGCCAGCAGCCCGGGGGACAGGATAGATGAAAAACTGTTTTTT.

This chain links TRBV11-2 with TRBJ2-7; possible D gene TRBD1, 5 bases. V dropped 0 bases and J dropped 1 base, with 7 bases sitting between them. Germline assignment: CDR1 SGHAT and CDR2 FQNNGV. The CDR3 runs 14 residues. The DNA for the CDR3 is TGTGCCAGCAGCTTAGACAGGGCATCCTACGAGCAGTACTTC. Its translation: CASSLDRASYEQYF.

The V gene is TRBV29-1, the J gene TRBJ1-4; D unclear. V lost 4 bases and J lost 4, with 7 bases in between. The CDR3 is made up of 12 amino acids. Germline V gene sequence: CDR1 SQVTM, CDR2 ANQGSEA. CDR3 DNA sequence: TGCAGCGTTGGCGGAGATAATGAAAAACTGTTTTTT. It translates to CSVGGDNEKLFF.

This rearrangement joins TRBV11-3 to TRBJ2-7, with TRBD1 as a possible D gene (5 bases). Germline V gene sequence: CDR1 SGHNT, CDR2 YENEEA. The CDR3 contains 12 residues. With 5 bases removed from V and 2 bases from J, the gap between germline ends came to 7 bases. The CDR3 sequence: CASSDSPYEQYF. The CDR3 nucleotides are TGTGCCAGCAGCGACAGTCCCTACGAGCAGTACTTC.

This chain links TRBV5-6 with TRBJ2-7; D not resolved. Trimming shortened V by 0 bases and J by 5 bases, and 15 bases separated the two germline ends. There are 15 residues in the CDR3. Germline V gene sequence: CDR1 SGHDT, CDR2 YYEEEE. CDR3 in DNA: TGTGCCAGCAGCTTGGTCGGACCCCTGGTCCACGAGCAGTACTTC. It yields the protein CASSLVGPLVHEQYF.

V and J are TRBV11-3 and TRBJ2-3; 14 bases fit TRBD2. V lost 3 bases and J lost 0; bases outside the gene matches: 2. The CDR3 is 17 residues long. Germline V gives CDR1 SGHNT, CDR2 YENEEA. As DNA, the CDR3 is TGTGCCAGCAGCTTGGGACTAGCGGGGGTTAGCACAGATACGCAGTATTTT. Protein sequence: CASSLGLAGVSTDTQYF.

The chain has TRBV6-4 and TRBJ2-3; 8 bases map to TRBD2. Germline loops: CDR1 MRHNA, CDR2 SNTAGT. This CDR3 is built from 14 residues. V was clipped by 3 bases and J by 1 base; unmatched bases: 0. The CDR3 reads CASSERGGTDTQYF. In DNA, the CDR3 is TGTGCCAGCAGTGAGCGGGGGGGCACAGATACGCAGTATTTT.

This CDR3 reads CATWTGRYEQYF. CDR3 in DNA: TGTGCCACCTGGACAGGGCGCTACGAGCAGTACTTC. This chain joins TRBV28 and TRBJ2-7; 8 bases match TRBD1. V lost 10 bases and J lost 3; bases outside the gene matches: 5. Germline values: CDR1 MDHEN, CDR2 SYDVKM. This CDR3 contains 12 residues.

This clone rates as medium-sized. The chain has TRBV4-2 and TRBJ1-4; 9 nucleotides match TRBD1. The CDR3 contains 16 residues. Germline lookup yields CDR1 LGHNA and CDR2 YNFKEQ. V dropped 4 bases and J dropped 0; count of bases not matched to a gene: 3. CDR3 amino acids: CASSRGQGTTNEKLFF. Here the CDR3 DNA reads TGTGCCAGCAGCCGCGGACAGGGGACAACTAATGAAAAACTGTTTTTT.

The CDR3 reads CASSLGQGWVDTQYF. Written as DNA, the CDR3 is TGTGCCAGCAGTCTGGGACAGGGGTGGGTAGATACGCAGTATTTT. V usage is TRBV11-1 and J usage is TRBJ2-3, with 10 bases lining up with TRBD1. The CDR3 spans 15 residues. Germline V gives CDR1 SGHAT, CDR2 FQDESV (reference sequence). Unmatched junction bases numbered 8, after V lost 6 bases and J lost 5 bases.

The chain links TRBV15 to TRBJ2-5; the match to TRBD2 covers 7 bases. CDR1 is LNHNV, CDR2 YYDKDF, per germline (reference sequence). V lost 9 bases and J lost 5; bases outside the gene matches: 12. The CDR3 has 14 residues. The CDR3 DNA reads as TGTGCCACAGGGGACTACCGCGACGAGGAGACCCAGTACTTC. Its protein product is CATGDYRDEETQYF.

The chain recombines TRBV2 with TRBJ2-1, with 15 nucleotides matching TRBD2. The V and J ends lost 2 bases and 15 bases, in that order; junction bases with no gene match: 11. The V gene's germline CDR1 is SNHLY and CDR2 FYNNEI. The length of the CDR3 is 16 residues. The DNA of the CDR3 is TGTGCCAGCAGTGAAAGGACTAGCGGGGGGGGTGCCACCCCGTTCTTC. This encodes CASSERTSGGGATPFF. The full variable domain, its missing parts supplied by reference TRBV2 and TRBJ2-1, is EPEVTQTPSHQVTQMGQEVILRCVPISNHLYFYWYRQILGQKVEFLVSFYNNEISEKSEIFDDQFSVERPDGSNFTLKIRSTKLEDSAMYFCASSERTSGGGATPFFGPGTRLTVL.

The chain uses TRBV5-1 and TRBJ2-7; TRBD1 aligns across 8 bases. There are 14 residues in the CDR3. The V segment lost 1 base and the J segment 6 bases; nucleotides outside the gene matches: 6. CDR1 SGHRS and CDR2 YFSETQ come from the germline V gene. The CDR3, as DNA: TGCGCCAGCAGCTTGCAGGGGGCGCCTGGCGAGCAGTACTTC. Translating gives CASSLQGAPGEQYF.

This chain's CDR3 is CASSLDRGNEQFF. In DNA form, the CDR3 reads TGTGCCAGCAGCTTGGACAGGGGCAATGAGCAGTTCTTC. The chain is built from TRBV11-2 and TRBJ2-1; 9 bases map to TRBD1. V was pared by 3 bases and J by 6 bases, with 0 bases of the junction left unmatched. This CDR3 is built from 13 residues. Germline-derived CDR1 and CDR2 are SGHAT and FQNNGV.

This rearrangement joins TRBV19 to TRBJ1-2, with 10 nucleotides matching TRBD1. Germline lookup yields CDR1 LNHDA and CDR2 SQIVND (reference sequence). The CDR3 sequence is 15 residues long. Germline trimming cut 2 bases from V and 7 bases from J; bases unmatched to any gene: 7. CDR3 amino acids: CASSILTGGGLGYTF. The CDR3 DNA sequence: TGTGCCAGTAGTATACTGACAGGGGGCGGTCTTGGCTACACCTTC.

The V and J genes are TRBV28 and TRBJ2-7, with 10 bases fitting TRBD2. Per the germline V gene, CDR1 is MDHEN and CDR2 is SYDVKM. The V and J ends lost 2 bases and 6 bases, in that order; junction bases with no gene match: 1. The CDR3 loop spans 13 amino acids. Here the CDR3 reads CASSLLAGVEQYF. The CDR3 nucleotides read TGTGCCAGCAGTTTACTAGCGGGAGTCGAGCAGTACTTC. Full variable domain (missing parts from reference TRBV28 and TRBJ2-7): DVKVTQSSRYLVKRTGEKVFLECVQDMDHENMFWYRQDPGLGLRLIYFSYDVKMKEKGDIPEGYSVSREKKERFSLILESASTNQTSMYLCASSLLAGVEQYFGPGTRLTVT.

The V and J genes are TRBV28 and TRBJ2-7; 9 nucleotides line up with TRBD1. This CDR3 is built from 17 residues. Unmatched junction bases numbered 13, after V lost 4 bases and J lost 3 bases. Germline V lookup: CDR1 MDHEN, CDR2 SYDVKM. The CDR3 loop is CASSSPKRTGDHYEQYF. CDR3 in DNA: TGTGCCAGCAGTTCCCCGAAAAGGACAGGGGACCACTACGAGCAGTACTTC.